This TCR beta chain comes out of a study of CD8+ T cells in alopecia areata. Study in general: The drug, oral tofacitinib, was given to treated patients at 5 to 10 mg twice daily.

Broader study findings: Tofacitinib produced a significant decrease in scalp clonality and in expanded CD8+ clones among the top 100. Persistence in scalp and blood during tofacitinib was observed for many expanded lesional clones. Scalp samples also yield sequences from resident alphabeta T cells of normal skin.

RNA extraction and reverse transcription yielded cDNA as sequencing template. TCRdb's table, derived via immunoSEQ multiplex PCR, lists solely in-frame clones and lacks some. The data show roughly 280,000 clones, 60% seen once. As to this clone: Its antigen is unknown.

This CDR3 comprises 15 residues. V shed 1 base and J shed 1 base, with 11 bases lying between them. CDR1 and CDR2 (germline): GTSNPN, SVGIG (reference sequence). Stated treatment: oral pan-JAK inhibitor, 5-10 mg twice daily. This clonotype was obtained from a human donor with alopecia areata. The sample in question was CD4+ T cells sorted from blood, obtained around week 54, from a patient treated with tofacitinib. The V and J genes are TRBV30 and TRBJ1-5, with a weak D call TRBD1 (5 bases). The CDR3 DNA reads TGTGCCTGGAGTGGGGGCTCCTTGAGCAATCAGCCCCAGCATTTT. Its protein is CAWSGGSLSNQPQHF.